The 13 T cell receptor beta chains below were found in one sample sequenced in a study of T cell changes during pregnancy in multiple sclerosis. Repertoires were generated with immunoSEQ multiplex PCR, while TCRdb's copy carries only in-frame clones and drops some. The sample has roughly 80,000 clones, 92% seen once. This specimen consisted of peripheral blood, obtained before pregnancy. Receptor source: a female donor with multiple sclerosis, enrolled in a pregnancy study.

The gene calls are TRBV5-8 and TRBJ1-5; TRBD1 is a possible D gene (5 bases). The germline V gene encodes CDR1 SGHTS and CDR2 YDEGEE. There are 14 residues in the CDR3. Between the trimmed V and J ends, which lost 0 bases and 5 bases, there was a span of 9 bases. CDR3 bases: TGTGCCAGCAGCTTGGCAGCACAGGATCAGCCCCAGCATTTT. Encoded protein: CASSLAAQDQPQHF.

CDR3 DNA: TGTGCCAGCAGTCCAGGGGCCTTGAACACTGAAGCTTTCTTT. Translation gives CASSPGALNTEAFF. This chain links TRBV28 with TRBJ1-1, with a tentative D call TRBD1 (6 bases). The V end lost 5 bases, the J end lost 0 bases, and 10 bases lay between the germline ends. Per the germline V gene, CDR1 is MDHEN and CDR2 is SYDVKM. The CDR3 has 14 amino acids.

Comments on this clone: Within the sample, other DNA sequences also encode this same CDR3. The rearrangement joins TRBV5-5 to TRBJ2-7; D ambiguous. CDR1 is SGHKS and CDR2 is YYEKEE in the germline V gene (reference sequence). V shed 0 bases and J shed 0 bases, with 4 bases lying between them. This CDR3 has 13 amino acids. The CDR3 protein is CASSLGSSYEQYF. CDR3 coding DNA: TGTGCCAGCAGCTTGGGTAGCTCCTACGAGCAGTACTTC. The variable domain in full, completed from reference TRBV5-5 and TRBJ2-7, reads DAGVTQSPTHLIKTRGQQVTLRCSPISGHKSVSWYQQVLGQGPQFIFQYYEKEERGRGNFPDRFSARQFPNYSSELNVNALLLGDSALYLCASSLGSSYEQYFGPGTRLTVT.

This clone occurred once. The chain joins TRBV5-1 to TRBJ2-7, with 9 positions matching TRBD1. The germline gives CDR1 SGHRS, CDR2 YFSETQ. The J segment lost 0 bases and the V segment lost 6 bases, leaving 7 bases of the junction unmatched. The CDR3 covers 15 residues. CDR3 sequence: CASNLGDRDSYEQYF. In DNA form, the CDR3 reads TGCGCCAGCAACCTAGGGGACAGGGACTCCTACGAGCAGTACTTC.

The CDR3 is CASSLAGHSNQPQHF. Written as DNA, the CDR3 is TGTGCCAGCAGCTTGGCGGGCCATAGCAATCAGCCCCAGCATTTT. V gene TRBV7-9 combines with J gene TRBJ1-5; no reliable D call. Looked up from germline, CDR1 is SEHNR and CDR2 is FQNEAQ (reference sequence). V was cut by 3 bases and J by 0 bases, with 9 bases left in between. The CDR3 has 15 amino acids.

CDR3 sequence reads: CAWNPGQGATYEQYF. As DNA, the CDR3 is TGTGCCTGGAACCCGGGACAGGGGGCCACCTACGAGCAGTACTTC. V gene TRBV30 combines with J gene TRBJ2-7; 12 bases line up with TRBD1. The V and J ends lost 4 bases and 2 bases, in that order; junction bases with no gene match: 6. This CDR3 has 15 residues. Per the germline V gene, CDR1 is GTSNPN and CDR2 is SVGIG (reference sequence). Filled out from reference TRBV30 and TRBJ2-7, the complete variable domain reads SQTIHQWPATLVQPVGSPLSLECTVEGTSNPNLYWYRQAAGRGLQLLFYSVGIGQISSEVPQNLSASRPQDRQFILSSKKLLLSDSGFYLCAWNPGQGATYEQYFGPGTRLTVT.

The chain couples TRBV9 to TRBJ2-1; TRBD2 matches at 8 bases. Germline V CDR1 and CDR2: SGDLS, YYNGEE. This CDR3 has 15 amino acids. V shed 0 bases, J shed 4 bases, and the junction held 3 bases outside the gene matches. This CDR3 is CASSVVGRGYNEQFF. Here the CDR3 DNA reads TGTGCCAGCAGCGTAGTCGGGAGGGGGTACAATGAGCAGTTCTTC.

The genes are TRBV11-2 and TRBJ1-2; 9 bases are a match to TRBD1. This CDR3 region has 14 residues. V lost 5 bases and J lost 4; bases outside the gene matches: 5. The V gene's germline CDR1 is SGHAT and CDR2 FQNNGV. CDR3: CASSQQGAVYGYTF. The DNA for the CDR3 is TGTGCCAGCAGCCAACAGGGGGCTGTCTATGGCTACACCTTC.

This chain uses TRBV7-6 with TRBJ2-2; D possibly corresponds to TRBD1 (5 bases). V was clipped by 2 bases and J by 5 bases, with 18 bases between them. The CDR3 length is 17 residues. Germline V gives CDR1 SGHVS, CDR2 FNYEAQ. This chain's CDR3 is CASSLSRQGSRTGELFF. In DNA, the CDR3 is TGTGCCAGCAGCTTAAGTCGGCAGGGAAGTAGGACCGGGGAGCTGTTTTTT.

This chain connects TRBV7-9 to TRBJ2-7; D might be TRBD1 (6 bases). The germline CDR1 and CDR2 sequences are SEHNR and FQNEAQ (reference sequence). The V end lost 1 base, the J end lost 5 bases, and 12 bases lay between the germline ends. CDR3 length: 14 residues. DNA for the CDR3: TGTGCCAGCAGCTTAGTACAGGGTTATAACGAGCAGTACTTC. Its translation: CASSLVQGYNEQYF.

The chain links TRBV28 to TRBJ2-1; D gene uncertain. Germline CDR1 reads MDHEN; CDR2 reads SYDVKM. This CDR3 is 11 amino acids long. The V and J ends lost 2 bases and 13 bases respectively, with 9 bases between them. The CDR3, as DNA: TGTGCCAGCAGTTTAGGGCAGCTTCAGTTCTTC. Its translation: CASSLGQLQFF.

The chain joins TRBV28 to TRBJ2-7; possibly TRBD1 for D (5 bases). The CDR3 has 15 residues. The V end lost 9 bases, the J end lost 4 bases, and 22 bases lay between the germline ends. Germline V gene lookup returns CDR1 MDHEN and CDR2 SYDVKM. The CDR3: CASDTGPSAHYEQYF. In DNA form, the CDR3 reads TGTGCCAGTGATACAGGTCCTTCGGCCCATTACGAGCAGTACTTC.

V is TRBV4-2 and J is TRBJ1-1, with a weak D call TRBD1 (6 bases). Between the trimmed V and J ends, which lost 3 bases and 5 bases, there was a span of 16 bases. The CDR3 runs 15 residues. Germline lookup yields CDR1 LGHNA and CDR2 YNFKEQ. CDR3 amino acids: CASSQSTGLGTEAFF. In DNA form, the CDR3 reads TGTGCCAGCAGCCAGTCGACAGGCCTCGGGACTGAAGCTTTCTTT.